This TCR beta chain was sequenced for a study of blood T cell repertoires in COVID-19. For the study at large: Researchers got acute and convalescent COVID-19 samples from the United States, Italy and Spain.

Sequencing was performed with immunoSEQ multiplex PCR; in TCRdb, only in-frame clones are kept and a portion is missing. This table holds approximately 290,000 clones, approximately 90% found once. Sequencing used peripheral blood. This clonotype was obtained from a woman aged 60 to 75 with acute or convalescent COVID-19.

In DNA, the CDR3 is TGTGCAAGTCGCTTGGTTTTGGGACAAAGATACGAGCAGTACTTC. It translates to CASRLVLGQRYEQYF. V gene TRBV12-2 combines with J gene TRBJ2-7; the D call of TRBD1 is as the table states it, not checked on the DNA. TRBV12-2 represents a pseudogene. The CDR3 spans 15 residues.